This T cell receptor (beta chain) stems from a study of control samples from healthy donors and cancer patients. Here immunoSEQ multiplex PCR was the method, and the copy in TCRdb shows in-frame clones only, minus some. The sample gives some 140,000 clones, 80% to 95% of which show up once; around 10% is in the top ten. The CDR3 spans 16 residues. The ends were cut back, 6 bases at V and 1 base at J, with 17 bases in the middle. The V gene's germline CDR1 is SGHDN and CDR2 FVKESK. V usage is TRBV14 and J usage is TRBJ2-3; D is undetermined. This clonotype originated in a man younger than 45 in good health. The sequenced material came from blood. DNA of the CDR3: TGTGCCAGCAGTTTCATAGGTACCTGGGGCACAGATACGCAGTATTTT. Translating it yields CASSFIGTWGTDTQYF.